These 32 T cell receptor beta chains were all obtained from the same sample, sequenced in a study of blood T cell repertoires in COVID-19. TCRdb keeps only in-frame clones here, not all; method: immunoSEQ multiplex PCR. The data hold about 200,000 clones, with 94% observed a single time. The sample consisted of peripheral blood. Receptors were obtained from a young man with COVID-19, enrolled during active disease.

The rearrangement joins TRBV27 to TRBJ1-5, with TRBD1 as a possible D gene (5 bases). This CDR3 spans 17 amino acids. V was pared by 6 bases and J by 0 bases, with 18 bases between. The germline gives CDR1 MNHEY, CDR2 SMNVEV (reference sequence). The CDR3 here is CASSQLTGSYSNQPQHF. In DNA form, the CDR3 reads TGTGCCAGCAGCCAGCTTACAGGTTCCTATAGCAATCAGCCCCAGCATTTT.

The CDR3 region is CASSRIGTGMNQPQHF. The CDR3 DNA reads as TGTGCCAGCAGTCGAATAGGGACAGGGATGAATCAGCCCCAGCATTTT. The chain links TRBV6-6 to TRBJ1-5; 9 bases are a match to TRBD1. Germline CDR1 reads MNHNY; CDR2 reads SVGAGI (reference sequence). The CDR3 contains 16 residues. V gave up 5 bases and J gave up 4 bases; unmatched junction bases: 9.

Remarks on this clone: The sample holds other DNA sequences that translate to the same CDR3. The V and J genes are TRBV9 and TRBJ2-7; 10 nucleotides match TRBD2. The CDR3 loop spans 15 amino acids. V dropped 0 bases and J dropped 1; count of bases not matched to a gene: 1. Per the germline V gene, CDR1 is SGDLS and CDR2 is YYNGEE. CDR3 protein: CASSVASGGSYEQYF. The CDR3 nucleotides read TGTGCCAGCAGCGTAGCTAGCGGGGGATCCTACGAGCAGTACTTC.

The V call is TRBV19, the J call TRBJ2-2, with 11 bases lining up with TRBD1. CDR1 is LNHDA, CDR2 SQIVND, per germline (reference sequence). With 6 bases clipped from V and 5 bases from J, the junction kept 8 bases outside the gene matches. This CDR3 comprises 16 residues. The CDR3 DNA sequence: TGTGCCAGTAGCTCCGGGACAGGGGGGAAAACCGGGGAGCTGTTTTTT. Its protein product is CASSSGTGGKTGELFF.

V and J are TRBV6-5 and TRBJ1-1; D possibly corresponds to TRBD1 (5 bases). Deletions cut 5 bases from V and 5 bases from J, with 15 bases between. Germline assignment: CDR1 MNHEY and CDR2 SVGAGI. The CDR3 spans 14 residues. CDR3 loop: CASSPLGVGTEAFF. The CDR3 DNA sequence: TGTGCCAGCAGTCCGCTAGGGGTTGGGACTGAAGCTTTCTTT.

The CDR3 nucleotides read TGTGCCAGTTCAGGCACAGGGGGCGATGAAAAACTGTTTTTT. It yields the protein CASSGTGGDEKLFF. The J gene is TRBJ1-4, the V gene TRBV6-5; 9 positions agree with TRBD1. Germline CDR1 and CDR2: MNHEY and SVGAGI. The CDR3 spans 14 residues. Trimming at V came to 9 bases and at J to 6 bases, leaving 8 bases not matched to a gene.

This chain connects TRBV6-5 to TRBJ2-3; possibly TRBD1 for D (5 bases). V dropped 4 bases and J dropped 5 bases, with 7 bases sitting between them. Per the germline V gene, CDR1 is MNHEY and CDR2 is SVGAGI. The CDR3 spans 12 residues. The DNA of the CDR3 is TGTGCCAGCAGTTTAACAGGAGATACGCAGTATTTT. Its translation: CASSLTGDTQYF.

This sequence joins TRBV10-1 and TRBJ1-1; D ambiguous. This CDR3 spans 16 amino acids. V lost 3 bases and J lost 1, with 15 bases in between. Per germline, CDR1 WNHNN and CDR2 SYGVQD (reference sequence). In DNA, the CDR3 is TGCGCCAGCAGTGACCTCGAATGGGCCACGAACACTGAAGCTTTCTTT. Its translation is CASSDLEWATNTEAFF.

This chain links TRBV9 with TRBJ1-6; TRBD1 agrees at 8 bases. Germline values: CDR1 SGDLS, CDR2 YYNGEE. The ends lost 0 bases at V and 4 bases at J; junction bases unmatched: 6. The CDR3 runs to 17 residues. CDR3 protein: CASSVEAGGLYNSPLHF. The CDR3 nucleotides are TGTGCCAGCAGCGTAGAGGCAGGGGGCCTTTATAATTCACCCCTCCACTTT.

V gene TRBV3-1 (or the pseudogene TRBV3-2) combines with J gene TRBJ1-1; no clear D. The V end was cut by 0 bases, the J end by 5 bases, with 7 bases between. Looked up from germline, CDR1 is LGHDT and CDR2 is YNNKEL (reference sequence). The CDR3 is made up of 13 amino acids. The CDR3: CASSQEAGTEAFF. The CDR3 DNA reads as TGTGCCAGCAGCCAAGAGGCGGGGACTGAAGCTTTCTTT.

On this clone: Germline is not matched at one junction end, which may reflect a read error. The chain links TRBV4-2 to TRBJ1-3; D perhaps matches TRBD1 (5 bases). Germline V gene data show CDR1 as LGHNA and CDR2 as YNFKEQ. The CDR3 spans 17 residues. The CDR3, as DNA: TGTGCCAGCAGCGAAAGACAAGACAGACTCTCTGGTAACACCATATATTTT. Translating it yields CASSERQDRLSGNTIYF.

The V call is TRBV6-1, the J call TRBJ1-2, with TRBD1 identical over 7 bases. The J segment lost 4 bases and the V segment lost 2 bases, leaving 7 bases of the junction unmatched. The CDR3 is 15 residues long. Per germline, CDR1 MNHNS and CDR2 SASEGT. CDR3 protein: CASSESEGAGYGYTF. The DNA of the CDR3 is TGTGCCAGCAGTGAAAGCGAGGGGGCAGGCTATGGCTACACCTTC.

The chain has TRBV25-1 and TRBJ1-6; 7 nucleotides match TRBD1. The CDR3 is 13 residues long. CDR1 is MGHDK, CDR2 SYGVNS, per germline. Trimming cost V 7 bases and J 10 bases; bases outside gene matches: 7. As DNA, the CDR3 is TGTGCCAGCACACAGGGGAGAAACTCACCCCTCCACTTT. Protein product: CASTQGRNSPLHF.

This rearrangement joins TRBV5-4 to TRBJ1-1, with D possibly matching TRBD1 (6 bases). The CDR3 consists of 16 residues. The V gene's germline CDR1 is SGHNT and CDR2 YYREEE (reference sequence). Between the trimmed V and J ends, which lost 0 bases and 0 bases, there was a span of 12 bases. The CDR3 spells CASSLGQGILNTEAFF. The CDR3 DNA sequence: TGTGCCAGCAGCTTGGGCCAGGGGATATTGAACACTGAAGCTTTCTTT.

This clone was detected only a few times. CDR3 nucleotide sequence: TGTGCCAGCAGCTTAGCCCAGGGGGCTGGAAACACCATATATTTT. Protein: CASSLAQGAGNTIYF. The chain links TRBV11-2 to TRBJ1-3; TRBD1 aligns across 7 bases. The CDR3 consists of 15 residues. V trimming: 1 base; J trimming: 2 bases; junction bases outside the gene matches: 2. The germline CDR1 and CDR2 sequences are SGHAT and FQNNGV.

The chain has TRBV7-6 and TRBJ2-2; 10 bases map to TRBD2. There are 16 residues in the CDR3. V lost 4 bases and J lost 2; bases outside the gene matches: 4. Germline CDR1 is SGHVS and CDR2 is FNYEAQ. CDR3 coding DNA: TGTGCCAGCAGCTCCGTAGCGGGGGGAAACACCGGGGAGCTGTTTTTT. Translated, it gives CASSSVAGGNTGELFF.

This sequence joins TRBV2 and TRBJ2-7, with 9 bases that match TRBD1. The CDR3 length is 14 residues. The junction had 5 bases not matched to a gene; V was cut back by 5 bases and J by 3 bases. Germline-derived CDR1 and CDR2 are SNHLY and FYNNEI. CDR3 protein: CASSPGTGHYEQYF. As DNA, the CDR3 is TGTGCCAGCAGTCCCGGGACAGGGCACTACGAGCAGTACTTC.

The chain couples TRBV30 to TRBJ2-5; possible D gene TRBD2, 6 bases. CDR3 length: 15 amino acids. Germline V gives CDR1 GTSNPN, CDR2 SVGIG (reference sequence). The germline V and J ends were trimmed by 0 bases and 2 bases, with 13 bases remaining between them. This CDR3 is CAWSVRGRSQETQYF. DNA for the CDR3: TGTGCCTGGAGTGTCCGGGGGAGGTCACAAGAGACCCAGTACTTC.

V usage is TRBV6-1 and J usage is TRBJ1-4, with 8 bases identical to TRBD1. Per the germline V gene, CDR1 is MNHNS and CDR2 is SASEGT. V trimming: 3 bases; J trimming: 7 bases; junction bases outside the gene matches: 4. The CDR3 contains 14 residues. The CDR3 nucleotides read TGTGCCAGCAGTGACACAGGGGGGGTTGAAAAACTGTTTTTT. Translating it yields CASSDTGGVEKLFF.

The chain uses TRBV5-4 and TRBJ2-1, with TRBD2 matching over 14 bases. V lost 2 bases, J lost 5 bases, and 6 bases stayed unmatched. The CDR3 spans 17 residues. From germline, CDR1 is SGHNT and CDR2 YYREEE (reference sequence). CDR3 bases: TGTGCCAGCAGCTTCGGACTAGCGGGGGGACCCAACAATGAGCAGTTCTTC. Residues: CASSFGLAGGPNNEQFF.

The V call is TRBV5-1, the J call TRBJ2-3, with 10 bases identical to TRBD2. J was trimmed by 2 bases and V by 2 bases; bases with no gene match: 2. The CDR3 has 15 amino acids. In germline, CDR1 is SGHRS, CDR2 YFSETQ. This CDR3 is CASSFSGGTTDTQYF. The CDR3 DNA reads as TGCGCCAGCAGCTTTAGCGGGGGGACCACAGATACGCAGTATTTT.

This chain connects TRBV6-5 to TRBJ1-3; D is unclear. Germline CDR1 reads MNHEY; CDR2 reads SVGAGI. The V end lost 0 bases, the J end lost 0 bases, and 6 bases lay between the germline ends. The CDR3 length is 15 residues. This CDR3 is CASSYSPGSGNTIYF. DNA for the CDR3: TGTGCCAGCAGTTACTCGCCCGGCTCTGGAAACACCATATATTTT.

The chain combines TRBV5-6 with TRBJ1-6; 10 bases are shared with TRBD1. The CDR3 consists of 14 residues. The V gene's germline CDR1 is SGHDT and CDR2 YYEEEE. V was pared by 6 bases and J by 8 bases, with 5 bases of the junction left unmatched. CDR3 in amino acids: CASNAGQGYSPLHF. CDR3 sequence (DNA): TGTGCCAGCAACGCGGGACAGGGGTATTCACCCCTCCACTTT.

The chain employs TRBV6-2 or TRBV6-3 and TRBJ1-5; D perhaps matches TRBD1 (6 bases). V was shortened by 0 bases and J by 5 bases, with 11 bases between the two germline ends. Germline-derived CDR1 and CDR2 are MNHEY and SVGEGT. This CDR3 spans 15 amino acids. The CDR3 here is CASSYSGHPDQPQHF. The CDR3 DNA follows: TGTGCCAGCAGTTACTCGGGACACCCTGATCAGCCCCAGCATTTT.

The rearrangement uses TRBV5-1 and TRBJ1-3; perhaps TRBD1 as D (6 bases). This CDR3 region has 17 residues. Germline V gene data show CDR1 as SGHRS and CDR2 as YFSETQ. Trimming removed 3 bases at V and 0 bases at J, with 16 bases between. CDR3 sequence (DNA): TGCGCCAGCAGCTCACAAACAGGGTCCATCTCTGGAAACACCATATATTTT. Translation gives CASSSQTGSISGNTIYF.

V gene TRBV3-1 (or the pseudogene TRBV3-2) combines with J gene TRBJ1-6; D unresolved. Trimming took off 2 bases at V and 10 bases at J, with 6 bases between the two ends. Germline assignment: CDR1 LGHDT and CDR2 YNNKEL (reference sequence). This CDR3 is built from 12 residues. CDR3 sequence: CASSQPSSPLHF. DNA for the CDR3: TGTGCCAGCAGCCAACCCTCCTCACCCCTCCACTTT.

V and J are TRBV3-1 (or the pseudogene TRBV3-2) and TRBJ2-5, with D tentatively TRBD2 (6 bases). Per the germline V gene, CDR1 is LGHDT and CDR2 is YNNKEL (reference sequence). This CDR3 is 16 amino acids long. V was clipped by 4 bases and J by 3 bases, with 18 bases between them. DNA of the CDR3: TGTGCCAGCAGCCCAACCTTTCCACGGGGGAAAGAGACCCAGTACTTC. Translated: CASSPTFPRGKETQYF.

The chain employs TRBV6-5 and TRBJ1-2; D may be TRBD1 (5 bases). The CDR3 sequence is 15 residues long. Germline CDR1 reads MNHEY; CDR2 reads SVGAGI. V lost 0 bases, J lost 3 bases, and 11 bases lay in between. DNA for the CDR3: TGTGCCAGCAGTTACTCGCCCGCCAGGGACTATGGCTACACCTTC. Protein product: CASSYSPARDYGYTF.

The chain is built from TRBV29-1 and TRBJ1-2; tentatively, D is TRBD1 (6 bases). Germline V CDR1 and CDR2: SQVTM, ANQGSEA. V lost 6 bases, J lost 8 bases, and 13 bases lay in between. The CDR3 is 11 amino acids. The CDR3 sequence: CSVATGLGYTF. The CDR3 DNA reads TGCAGCGTCGCTACAGGGTTAGGCTACACCTTC.

This chain uses TRBV11-2 with TRBJ2-7, with a tentative D call TRBD1 (5 bases). The CDR3 covers 16 residues. Germline V gene lookup returns CDR1 SGHAT and CDR2 FQNNGV. The ends were cut back, 1 base at V and 1 base at J, with 14 bases in the middle. DNA of the CDR3: TGTGCCAGCAGCTTAGGTGGACACCCTTTTTCCTACGAGCAGTACTTC. Translating gives CASSLGGHPFSYEQYF.

J is TRBJ1-1 and V is TRBV28, with D possibly being TRBD1 (6 bases). The CDR3 covers 14 residues. The V end was cut by 5 bases, the J end by 2 bases, with 12 bases between. Germline assignment: CDR1 MDHEN and CDR2 SYDVKM. In nucleotides, the CDR3 is TGTGCCAGCAGTCCGGGGACACTTAACACTGAAGCTTTCTTT. Its protein product is CASSPGTLNTEAFF.

This clone was seen a single time. The J gene is TRBJ1-6, the V gene TRBV5-1; a weak D match, TRBD1 (5 bases). CDR1 and CDR2 (germline): SGHRS, YFSETQ. The CDR3 extends over 15 amino acids. V shed 3 bases and J shed 7 bases, with 14 bases lying between them. Written as DNA, the CDR3 is TGCGCCAGCAGCTCGGCAGGGCCTTCGAATTCACCCCTCCACTTT. Its protein product is CASSSAGPSNSPLHF.